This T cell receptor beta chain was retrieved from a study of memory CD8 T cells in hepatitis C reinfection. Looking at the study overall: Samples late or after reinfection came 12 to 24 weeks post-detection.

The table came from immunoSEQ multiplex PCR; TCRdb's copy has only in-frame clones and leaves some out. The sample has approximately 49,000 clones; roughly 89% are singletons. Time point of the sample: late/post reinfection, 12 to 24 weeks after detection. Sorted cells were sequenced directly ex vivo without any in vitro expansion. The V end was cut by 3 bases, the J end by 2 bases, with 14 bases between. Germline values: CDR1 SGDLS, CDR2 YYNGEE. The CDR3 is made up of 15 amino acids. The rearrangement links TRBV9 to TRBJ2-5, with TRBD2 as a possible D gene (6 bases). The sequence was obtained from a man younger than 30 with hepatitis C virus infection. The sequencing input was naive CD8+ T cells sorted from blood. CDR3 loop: CASSEEGRSQETQYF. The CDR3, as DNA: TGTGCCAGCAGCGAGGAGGGACGGTCTCAAGAGACCCAGTACTTC.